A selection of T cell receptor beta chains follows, all from one sample in a study of blood T cell repertoires in COVID-19. Profiling relied on immunoSEQ multiplex PCR, and the TCRdb table lists in-frame clones only, not all of them. The sample lists under 200,000 clones, about 85% occurring once. Sequenced input: PBMCs or T cells enriched from blood (not recorded which). The receptors derive from a woman aged 45 to 65 who had recovered from COVID-19. The CDR3 runs from the conserved cysteine through the conserved F or W. A D gene is named only where the DNA matches it firmly. Rows may omit the clone size; those that give it use once, few, many or a size class.

d_gene: -
v_gene: TRBV18
abundance: -
j_gene: TRBJ2-1
CDR3aa: CASSPGQVAYNEQFF
CDR3nt: TGTGCCAGCTCACCGGGGCAGGTAGCCTACAATGAGCAGTTCTTC

d_gene: -
v_gene: TRBV19
abundance: -
j_gene: TRBJ2-1
CDR3aa: CASSVLGKYNEQFF
CDR3nt: TGTGCCAGTAGCGTACTAGGGAAATACAATGAGCAGTTCTTC

d_gene: -
v_gene: TRBV7-9
abundance: -
j_gene: TRBJ1-6
CDR3aa: CASGHLLFNSPLHF
CDR3nt: TGTGCCAGCGGACACCTCCTCTTTAATTCACCCCTCCACTTT

d_gene: TRBD2
v_gene: TRBV6-2/TRBV6-3
abundance: -
j_gene: TRBJ2-7
CDR3aa: CASSYSGYWREDPYEQYF
CDR3nt: TGTGCCAGCAGTTACTCAGGGTATTGGCGGGAGGACCCATACGAGCAGTACTTC

d_gene: TRBD1
v_gene: TRBV10-3
abundance: -
j_gene: TRBJ2-2
CDR3aa: CAISGGQGSTGELFF
CDR3nt: TGTGCCATCAGTGGGGGACAGGGGTCCACCGGGGAGCTGTTTTTT

d_gene: -
v_gene: TRBV29-1
abundance: once
j_gene: TRBJ1-2
CDR3aa: CSVDRNYGYTF
CDR3nt: TGCAGCGTAGACAGGAACTATGGCTACACCTTC

d_gene: -
v_gene: TRBV28
abundance: -
j_gene: TRBJ2-3
CDR3aa: CGGSSSRTDTQYF
CDR3nt: TGTGGAGGTAGTAGTAGCCGCACAGATACGCAGTATTTT

d_gene: TRBD2
v_gene: TRBV11-2
abundance: once
j_gene: TRBJ2-5
CDR3aa: CASSSTLAGVGAETQYF
CDR3nt: TGTGCCAGCAGCTCAACACTAGCGGGAGTCGGTGCAGAGACCCAGTACTTC

d_gene: -
v_gene: TRBV6-5
abundance: -
j_gene: TRBJ2-2
CDR3aa: CASSYSAGGNTGELFF
CDR3nt: TGTGCCAGCAGTTACTCGGCGGGCGGAAACACCGGGGAGCTGTTTTTT

d_gene: TRBD2
v_gene: TRBV27
abundance: -
j_gene: TRBJ2-1
CDR3aa: CASSFTSGVRSSYNEQFF
CDR3nt: TGTGCCAGCAGTTTTACTAGCGGGGTCCGGAGCTCCTACAATGAGCAGTTCTTC

d_gene: -
v_gene: TRBV11-3
abundance: -
j_gene: TRBJ1-1
CDR3aa: CASSFFEVTEAFF
CDR3nt: TGTGCCAGCAGCTTTTTTGAGGTGACTGAAGCTTTCTTT

d_gene: -
v_gene: TRBV11-2
abundance: once
j_gene: TRBJ1-2
CDR3aa: CASSLVSQGHGYTF
CDR3nt: TGTGCCAGCAGCTTAGTCTCGCAGGGCCATGGCTACACCTTC

d_gene: -
v_gene: TRBV7-9
abundance: -
j_gene: TRBJ1-5
CDR3aa: CASSESGNQPQHF
CDR3nt: TGTGCCAGCTCTGAGTCGGGCAATCAGCCCCAGCATTTT

d_gene: -
v_gene: TRBV7-9
abundance: -
j_gene: TRBJ2-1
CDR3aa: CASSQINEQFF
CDR3nt: TGTGCCAGCAGCCAAATCAATGAGCAGTTCTTC

d_gene: -
v_gene: TRBV19
abundance: once
j_gene: TRBJ1-5
CDR3aa: CASSVTGTPNQPQHF
CDR3nt: TGTGCCAGTAGCGTCACCGGGACACCGAATCAGCCCCAGCATTTT

d_gene: -
v_gene: TRBV5-1
abundance: -
j_gene: TRBJ1-1
CDR3aa: CASSLQNTEAFF
CDR3nt: TGCGCCAGCAGCTTACAGAACACTGAAGCTTTCTTT

d_gene: TRBD2
v_gene: TRBV18
abundance: once
j_gene: TRBJ2-1
CDR3aa: CASSPSTSGTAYNEQFF
CDR3nt: TGTGCCAGCTCACCTTCAACCAGCGGGACGGCCTACAATGAGCAGTTCTTC

d_gene: TRBD1
v_gene: TRBV6-6
abundance: few
j_gene: TRBJ2-7
CDR3aa: CAAQGAEEQYF
CDR3nt: TGTGCCGCACAGGGGGCAGAAGAGCAGTACTTC

d_gene: -
v_gene: TRBV18
abundance: -
j_gene: TRBJ1-1
CDR3aa: CASSRQNTEAFF
CDR3nt: TGTGCCAGCTCACGGCAGAATACTGAAGCTTTCTTT

d_gene: -
v_gene: TRBV5-1
abundance: -
j_gene: TRBJ1-5
CDR3aa: CASSLRGDSNQPQHF
CDR3nt: TGCGCCAGCAGCTTGAGAGGAGATAGCAATCAGCCCCAGCATTTT

d_gene: -
v_gene: TRBV9
abundance: -
j_gene: TRBJ1-6
CDR3aa: CASSVGFRDSPLHF
CDR3nt: TGTGCCAGCAGCGTAGGGTTCCGGGATTCACCCCTCCACTTT

d_gene: -
v_gene: TRBV19
abundance: -
j_gene: TRBJ1-1
CDR3aa: CASSILGRDTEAFF
CDR3nt: TGTGCCAGTAGTATACTGGGCAGGGACACTGAAGCTTTCTTT

d_gene: -
v_gene: TRBV28
abundance: once
j_gene: TRBJ2-1
CDR3aa: CASRLRSYNEQFF
CDR3nt: TGTGCCAGCAGATTGCGGTCCTACAATGAGCAGTTCTTC

d_gene: -
v_gene: TRBV13
abundance: -
j_gene: TRBJ2-2
CDR3aa: CASSPKGVPAANTGELFF
CDR3nt: TGTGCCAGCAGCCCCAAAGGAGTCCCAGCGGCGAACACCGGGGAGCTGTTTTTT

d_gene: TRBD1
v_gene: TRBV3-1/TRBV3-2
abundance: many
j_gene: TRBJ1-4
CDR3aa: CASSRDREKLFF
CDR3nt: TGTGCCAGCAGCCGGGACAGGGAAAAACTGTTTTTT

d_gene: -
v_gene: TRBV7-8
abundance: -
j_gene: TRBJ1-6
CDR3aa: CASSLVAGDSPLHF
CDR3nt: TGTGCCAGCAGCTTAGTGGCAGGGGATTCACCCCTCCACTTT

d_gene: -
v_gene: TRBV24-1
abundance: -
j_gene: TRBJ2-7
CDR3aa: CATSVDQGHQDEQYF
CDR3nt: TGTGCCACCAGTGTTGATCAGGGCCACCAGGACGAGCAGTACTTC

d_gene: -
v_gene: TRBV7-2
abundance: -
j_gene: TRBJ2-2
CDR3aa: CASSSLRFTGELFF
CDR3nt: TGTGCCAGCAGCTCCCTGAGATTCACCGGGGAGCTGTTTTTT

d_gene: TRBD2
v_gene: TRBV28
abundance: -
j_gene: TRBJ2-1
CDR3aa: CASLGLAGFRNEQFF
CDR3nt: TGTGCCAGCCTAGGACTAGCGGGTTTCCGCAATGAGCAGTTCTTC